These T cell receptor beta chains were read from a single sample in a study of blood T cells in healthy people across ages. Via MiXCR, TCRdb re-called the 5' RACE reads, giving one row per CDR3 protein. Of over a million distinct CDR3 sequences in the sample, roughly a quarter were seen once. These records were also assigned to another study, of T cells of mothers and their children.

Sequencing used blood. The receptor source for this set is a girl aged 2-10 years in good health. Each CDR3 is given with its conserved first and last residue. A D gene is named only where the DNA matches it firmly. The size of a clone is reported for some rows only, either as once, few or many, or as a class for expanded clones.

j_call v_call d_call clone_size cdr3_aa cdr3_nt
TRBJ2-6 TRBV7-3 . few CASSSSNLQGYGANVLTF TGTGCCAGCAGCTCCTCTAACTTACAGGGCTATGGGGCCAACGTCCTGACTTTC
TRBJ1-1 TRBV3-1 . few CASSLIGKNTEAFF TGTGCCAGCAGCCTCATCGGGAAGAACACTGAAGCTTTCTTT
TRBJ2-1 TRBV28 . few CASSFDWREQFF TGTGCCAGCAGTTTTGACTGGCGTGAGCAGTTCTTC
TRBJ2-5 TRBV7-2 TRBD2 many CASSLGGRLSETQYF TGTGCCAGCAGCTTGGGCGGGAGACTCTCGGAGACCCAGTACTTC
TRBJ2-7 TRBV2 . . CASSDFYGGDEQYF TGTGCCAGCAGTGATTTCTATGGTGGGGACGAGCAGTACTTC
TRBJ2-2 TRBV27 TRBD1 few CASSLRWTGDSWELFF TGTGCCAGCAGTTTGCGTTGGACAGGGGATTCCTGGGAGCTGTTTTTT
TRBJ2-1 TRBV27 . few CASSLSRGNEQFF TGTGCCAGCAGTTTATCCCGGGGGAATGAGCAGTTCTTC
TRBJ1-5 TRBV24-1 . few CATSDSRHQPQHF TGTGCCACCAGTGATTCAAGACATCAGCCCCAGCATTTT
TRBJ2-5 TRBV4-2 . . CASSQDIVETQYF TGTGCCAGCAGCCAAGATATCGTGGAGACCCAGTACTTC
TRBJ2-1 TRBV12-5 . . CASGLGVVPSDEQFF TGTGCTAGTGGTTTGGGTGTAGTCCCCAGCGATGAGCAGTTCTTC
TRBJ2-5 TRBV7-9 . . CASSPFLNQETQYF TGTGCCAGCAGTCCCTTTTTGAACCAAGAGACCCAGTACTTC
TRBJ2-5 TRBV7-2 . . CASSLGGNLGEETQYF TGTGCCAGCAGCTTGGGGGGAAACCTGGGAGAAGAGACCCAGTACTTC
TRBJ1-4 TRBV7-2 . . CASSLIRALNEKLFF TGTGCCAGCAGCTTAATCCGGGCCCTAAATGAAAAACTGTTTTTT
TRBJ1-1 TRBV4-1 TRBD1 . CASSQAGGNTEAFF TGCGCCAGCAGCCAAGCAGGGGGGAACACTGAAGCTTTCTTT
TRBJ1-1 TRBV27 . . CASVHIGDAEAFF TGTGCCAGCGTTCATATAGGGGATGCTGAAGCTTTCTTT
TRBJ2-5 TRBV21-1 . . CASIWVETQYF TGTGCCAGCATTTGGGTGGAGACCCAGTACTTC
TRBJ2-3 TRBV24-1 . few CATQHRDTQYF TGTGCTACTCAACATCGAGATACGCAGTATTTT
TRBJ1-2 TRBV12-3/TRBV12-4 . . CAGSFLVPGHKGYTF TGTGCCGGCAGTTTTCTGGTACCGGGACATAAGGGCTACACCTTC
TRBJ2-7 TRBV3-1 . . CASSQIGAEQYF TGTGCCAGCAGCCAGATCGGGGCGGAGCAGTACTTC
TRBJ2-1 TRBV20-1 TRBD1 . CSARDGTGTQQFF TGCAGTGCTAGAGATGGGACAGGGACCCAGCAGTTCTTC
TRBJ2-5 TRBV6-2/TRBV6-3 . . CASSYKAYPSF TGTGCCAGCAGTTACAAAGCCTACCCTTCCTTC
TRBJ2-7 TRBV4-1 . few CASSPWSTNPEQYF TGCGCCAGCAGCCCCTGGTCTACTAATCCTGAGCAGTACTTC
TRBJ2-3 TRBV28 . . CASSLTGVETDTQYF TGTGCCAGCAGTTTGACGGGAGTAGAGACAGATACGCAGTATTTT
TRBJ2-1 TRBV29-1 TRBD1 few CSVRKGQASYNEQFF TGCAGCGTACGTAAGGGACAGGCATCCTACAATGAGCAGTTCTTC
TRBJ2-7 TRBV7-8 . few CASSLFLTGPSYEQYF TGTGCCAGCAGCTTATTCCTCACAGGCCCTTCCTACGAGCAGTACTTC
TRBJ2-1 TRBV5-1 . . CASSLEASSNNEQFF TGCGCCAGCAGCTTGGAGGCTAGCAGCAACAATGAGCAGTTCTTC
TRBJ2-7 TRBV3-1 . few CASSQVVSSDEQYF TGTGCCAGCAGCCAAGTAGTAAGTTCGGACGAGCAGTACTTC
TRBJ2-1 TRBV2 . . CASSALVDNEQFF TGTGCCAGCAGTGCACTAGTTGACAATGAGCAGTTCTTC
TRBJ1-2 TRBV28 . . CASSTLEGANSVYTF TGTGCCAGCAGCACCTTGGAAGGGGCGAATTCTGTCTACACCTTC
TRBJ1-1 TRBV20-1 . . CTRAPYPTEAFF TGCACCCGGGCTCCTTATCCCACTGAAGCTTTCTTT
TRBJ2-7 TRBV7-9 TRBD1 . CASSPLYRGESYEQYF TGTGCCAGCAGCCCCTTATACAGGGGGGAATCCTACGAGCAGTACTTC
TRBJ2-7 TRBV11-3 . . CASSLATNEQYF TGTGCCAGCAGCTTAGCAACTAACGAGCAGTACTTC
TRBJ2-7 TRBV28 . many CASRPQGTYEQYF TGTGCCAGCAGGCCCCAGGGAACCTACGAGCAGTACTTC
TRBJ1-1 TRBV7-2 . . CASSMTAMNTEAFF TGTGCCAGCAGCATGACAGCTATGAACACTGAAGCTTTCTTT
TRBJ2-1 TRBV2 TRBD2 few CASSAVAGGYNEQFF TGTGCCAGCAGTGCAGTAGCGGGGGGGTACAATGAGCAGTTCTTC
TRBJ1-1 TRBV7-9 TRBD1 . CASSLVGLDRAPEAFF TGTGCCAGCAGCTTAGTTGGTCTGGACAGGGCGCCCGAAGCTTTCTTT
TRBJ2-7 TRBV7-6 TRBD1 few CASSLARQGIYEQYF TGTGCCAGCAGCTTGGCGCGACAGGGGATCTACGAGCAGTACTTC
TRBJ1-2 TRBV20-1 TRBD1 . CSIGTAYGYTF TGCAGCATCGGGACAGCCTATGGCTACACCTTC
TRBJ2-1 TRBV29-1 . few CSGADFNNEQFF TGCAGCGGGGCCGACTTTAACAATGAGCAGTTCTTC
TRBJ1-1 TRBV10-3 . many CAISARVEDTEAFF TGTGCCATCAGTGCCAGGGTAGAGGACACTGAAGCTTTCTTT